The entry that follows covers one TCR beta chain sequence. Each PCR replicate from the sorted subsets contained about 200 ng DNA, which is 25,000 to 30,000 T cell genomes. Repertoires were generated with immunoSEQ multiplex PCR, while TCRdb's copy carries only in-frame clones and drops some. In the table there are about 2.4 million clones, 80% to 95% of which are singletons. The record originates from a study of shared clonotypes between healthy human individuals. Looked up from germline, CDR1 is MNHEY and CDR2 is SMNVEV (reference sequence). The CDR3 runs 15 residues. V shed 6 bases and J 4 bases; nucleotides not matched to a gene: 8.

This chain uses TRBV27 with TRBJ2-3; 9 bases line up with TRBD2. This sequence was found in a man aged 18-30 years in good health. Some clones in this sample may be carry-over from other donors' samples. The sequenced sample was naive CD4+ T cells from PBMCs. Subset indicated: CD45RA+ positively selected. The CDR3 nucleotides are TGTGCCAGCAGACAAACGACTAGCGGTCCAGATACGCAGTATTTT. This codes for CASRQTTSGPDTQYF.